Listed below are T cell receptor beta chains from one sample, sequenced in a study of T cell changes during pregnancy in multiple sclerosis. TCRdb keeps only in-frame clones here, not all; method: immunoSEQ multiplex PCR. The sample gives around 19,000 clones, about 87% of which show up once; around 7% is in the top ten. The sequenced sample was CD8+ T cells from peripheral blood mononuclear cells, obtained in the third trimester of pregnancy. Every receptor here comes from a female donor in good health, enrolled as a control in a pregnancy study. Both conserved end residues are part of each CDR3. Each record gives: J gene, clone size, V gene, D gene, CDR3 DNA, CDR3 protein. A D gene is named only where the DNA matches it firmly. Clone size is given for some rows only: seen once, a few or many times, or a class if the clone is expanded.

TRBJ2-7	NA	TRBV6-5	TRBD1	TGTGCCAGCAGACCTAGGACAGGGGCAGTGTACGAGCAGTACTTC	CASRPRTGAVYEQYF
TRBJ2-2	once	TRBV18	TRBD2	TGTGCCAGCTCACGCGGGGGGCCGAACACCGGGGAGCTGTTTTTT	CASSRGGPNTGELFF
TRBJ2-1	NA	TRBV13	NA	TGTGCCAGCAGCTTAGGGGAACAGGGAAATGAGCAGTTCTTC	CASSLGEQGNEQFF
TRBJ2-7	few	TRBV19	NA	TGTGCCAGTAGAGAGACACCGTCGTTTTCCTACGAGCAGTACTTC	CASRETPSFSYEQYF
TRBJ1-5	NA	TRBV6-5	NA	TGTGCCAGCAGCCCAGGGTTCGGACAGCCCCAGCATTTT	CASSPGFGQPQHF
TRBJ2-3	NA	TRBV9	TRBD2	TGTGCCAGCAGCGTTAGCGGGAGGGCAGATACGCAGTATTTT	CASSVSGRADTQYF
TRBJ1-5	NA	TRBV19	NA	TGTGCCAGTACCTATGGAGGGGACGGGCAGCCCCAGCATTTT	CASTYGGDGQPQHF
TRBJ2-7	NA	TRBV7-8	NA	TGTGCCAGCAGCTTAGCGCTAGATAACGAGCAGTACTTC	CASSLALDNEQYF
TRBJ1-1	NA	TRBV6-6	NA	TGTGCCAGCAGTTACTCTGACACGTTTAACACTGAAGCTTTCTTT	CASSYSDTFNTEAFF
TRBJ2-5	NA	TRBV2	NA	TGTGCCAGCCGGCCGGGAGTGGAGACCCAGTACTTC	CASRPGVETQYF
TRBJ2-4	once	TRBV7-8	TRBD2	TGTGCCAGCAGCCTCCTAGCGGGGTTTAACATTCAGTACTTC	CASSLLAGFNIQYF
TRBJ2-2	NA	TRBV5-1	NA	TGCGCCAGCAGCTTGGGTCAGGGTGCCACCGGGGAGCTGTTTTTT	CASSLGQGATGELFF
TRBJ1-6	once	TRBV7-9	TRBD1	TGTGCCAGTCGGACAGGTCTAAATTCACCCCTCCACTTT	CASRTGLNSPLHF
TRBJ2-2	NA	TRBV15	NA	TGTGCCACCAGCGTCTTTACCGGGGAGCTGTTTTTT	CATSVFTGELFF
TRBJ2-1	few	TRBV7-9	NA	TGTGCCAGCAGCGATACATTGGGTTCGAGGAATGAGCAGTTCTTC	CASSDTLGSRNEQFF
TRBJ2-3	NA	TRBV10-3	NA	TGTGCCATCAGCCAGGGGTACGCAGATACGCAGTATTTT	CAISQGYADTQYF
TRBJ1-4	NA	TRBV2	NA	TGTGCCAGCAGACCGCGTAGAGGCGGCCCCGAAAAACTGTTTTTT	CASRPRRGGPEKLFF
TRBJ1-1	NA	TRBV5-6	TRBD1	TGTGCCAGCAGCTTTTTTACCAGGGGACAGGTACCTGAAGCTTTCTTT	CASSFFTRGQVPEAFF
TRBJ1-5	NA	TRBV19	NA	TGTGCCAGTAGCCCCGAGGGGGAAAGGGATCAGCCCCAGCATTTT	CASSPEGERDQPQHF
TRBJ2-2	NA	TRBV27	TRBD1	TGTGCCAGCAGTCCTTGGACAGGGGCCCCCGCGAACACCGGGGAGCTGTTTTTT	CASSPWTGAPANTGELFF
TRBJ2-6	NA	TRBV9	TRBD2	TGTGCCAGCAGCTTCCTAGCGGGAGGGACCGCTGGGGCCAACGTCCTGACTTTC	CASSFLAGGTAGANVLTF
TRBJ2-1	NA	TRBV5-1	TRBD2	TGCGCCAGCAGCCAACTAGCGGGAGGAGGAAATGAGCAGTTCTTC	CASSQLAGGGNEQFF